Described below is a single TCR beta chain sequence and its context. Its antigen remains unknown. This sample includes further DNA sequences coding for the same CDR3. The protocol was immunoSEQ multiplex PCR, while the TCRdb copy is restricted to in-frame clones and leaves out a portion. The profile shows 130,000 to 150,000 clones, around nine tenths of them singletons. The record originates from a study of T cell responses to AZD1222 COVID-19 vaccine. The CDR3 loop spans 14 amino acids. The germline CDR1 and CDR2 sequences are SGDLS and YYNGEE. Between the trimmed V and J ends, which lost 7 bases and 0 bases, there was a span of 11 bases. Study-level points and caveats: Spike regions recognized by vaccine-associated CD4 TCRs spanned the protein, led by 160-218 and 743-854. It was only 6 or 7 AZD1222 recipients who were seropositive at baseline.

The sample consisted of peripheral blood, taken 28 days after the second AZD1222 dose. The V and J genes are TRBV9 and TRBJ2-1, with D possibly being TRBD1 or TRBD2 (5 bases each). This sequence was found in an adult who received the AZD1222 COVID-19 vaccine. In DNA, the CDR3 is TGTGCCAGCTCATCAGGGAGCTCCTACAATGAGCAGTTCTTC. Amino acids: CASSSGSSYNEQFF.